Listed below are T cell receptor beta chains from one sample, sequenced in a study of OX40 agonist ivuxolimab in advanced cancers. Method: immunoSEQ multiplex PCR; TCRdb's copy keeps in-frame clones and lacks some. This sample has tens of thousands of clones, with about 90% found just once. Sequenced here: CD4+ or CD8+ T cells sorted from blood, sampled in a trial of the OX40 agonist ivuxolimab. The source of these receptors is an adult with an advanced solid tumor such as melanoma, head and neck, liver or kidney cancer. Each CDR3 is given with its conserved first and last residue. The D gene is left open where the match is weak. Size values are once, few and many counts, or a class for expanded clones, and some rows have none.

V,D,J,size,CDR3,DNA
TRBV7-9,NA,TRBJ1-1,NA,CASSLVGVNTEAFF,TGTGCCAGCAGCTTGGTGGGAGTGAACACTGAAGCTTTCTTT
TRBV11-2,TRBD2,TRBJ2-3,NA,CASSLLAGGPDTQYF,TGTGCCAGCAGCCTTCTAGCGGGTGGACCAGATACGCAGTATTTT
TRBV10-2,TRBD2,TRBJ2-7,NA,CASPPGLAGERFSRSYEQYF,TGCGCCAGTCCCCCAGGACTAGCGGGAGAACGGTTTAGTAGATCCTACGAGCAGTACTTC
TRBV4-2,TRBD2,TRBJ2-1,once,CASSQDPSGGIYGEQFF,TGTGCCAGCAGCCAAGACCCATCGGGAGGGATATATGGTGAGCAGTTCTTC
TRBV28,TRBD1,TRBJ1-2,NA,CASSTTGVGRGYTF,TGTGCCAGCAGTACGACAGGGGTAGGTAGAGGCTACACCTTC
TRBV5-4,TRBD1,TRBJ2-2,NA,CASSLGTGGGGELFF,TGTGCCAGCAGCTTAGGGACAGGGGGCGGCGGGGAGCTGTTTTTT
TRBV30,NA,TRBJ1-2,NA,CAWSFGGNYGYTF,TGTGCCTGGAGCTTCGGGGGGAACTATGGCTACACCTTC
TRBV4-2,NA,TRBJ2-1,NA,CASSHLTPGSLAYNEQFF,TGTGCCAGCAGCCACCTCACCCCAGGGTCCTTGGCCTACAATGAGCAGTTCTTC
TRBV5-4,TRBD2,TRBJ2-1,once,CASNPAGGFYNEQFF,TGTGCCAGCAACCCAGCGGGAGGATTCTACAATGAGCAGTTCTTC
TRBV2,TRBD1,TRBJ2-6,NA,CASSRDRDSGANVLTF,TGTGCCAGCAGCCGGGACAGGGACTCTGGGGCCAACGTCCTGACTTTC
TRBV7-9,NA,TRBJ1-3,NA,CASSLEGGGLRNTIYF,TGTGCCAGCAGCTTAGAGGGCGGGGGCCTTAGAAACACCATATATTTT
TRBV6-1,TRBD1,TRBJ1-5,NA,CASSPTGETNQPQHF,TGTGCCAGCAGTCCGACAGGGGAGACCAATCAGCCCCAGCATTTT
TRBV7-9,NA,TRBJ2-7,NA,CASSLYSYEQYF,TGTGCCAGCAGCTTGTACTCCTACGAGCAGTACTTC
TRBV7-3,NA,TRBJ2-5,NA,CASSRGRSPQETQYF,TGTGCCAGCAGCCGTGGTCGTAGCCCACAAGAGACCCAGTACTTC
TRBV11-2,TRBD1,TRBJ2-5,once,CASSSTGGRETQYF,TGTGCCAGCAGCTCGACAGGGGGGAGAGAGACCCAGTACTTC
TRBV19,NA,TRBJ2-2,few,CASSVRQTFNTGELFF,TGTGCCAGTAGTGTGAGACAGACCTTTAACACCGGGGAGCTGTTTTTT
TRBV5-5,TRBD2,TRBJ2-5,NA,CASSHIAGGLETQYF,TGTGCCAGCAGCCATATAGCGGGAGGACTGGAGACCCAGTACTTC
TRBV18,NA,TRBJ1-3,NA,CASSPQGNTIYF,TGTGCCAGCTCACCACAGGGAAACACCATATATTTT